This T cell receptor beta chain was recorded in a study of shared clonotypes between healthy human individuals. Samples underwent the assay at deep level. This table comes from immunoSEQ multiplex PCR, and its TCRdb copy is limited to in-frame clones, with some not included. Of a few million clones listed, 90% to 95% are singletons. The CDR3 contains 15 residues. CDR1 is ENHRY, CDR2 SYGVKD, per germline. The J segment lost 7 bases and the V segment lost 6 bases, leaving 11 bases of the junction unmatched. Donors, healthy HIV-negative adults, lacked recent acute infections or vaccinations. J is TRBJ2-1 and V is TRBV10-3; 8 positions agree with TRBD2. The sequencing input was naive CD4+ T cells sorted from blood. Subset meaning: CD45RA+ positively selected. The TCR sequence derives from a man younger than 35 in good health. The CDR3 sequence: CAIRGGTRDINEQFF. The CDR3 region has the DNA TGTGCCATCAGGGGGGGGACTAGAGATATTAATGAGCAGTTCTTC.